This T cell receptor (beta chain) was identified in a study of identical twins. General study points: Zero-insertion results could be subject to partial confounding by invariant MAIT and iNKT cells. While abundant cord blood beta clonotypes carried fewer insertions, memory repertoires showed no such pattern. For out-of-frame beta sequences, excess twin sharing was weaker. Conclusions were drawn cross-sectionally by statistical analysis, without following the same donors.

TCRdb processed the 5' RACE reads anew with MiXCR; each CDR3 protein has one entry. The sample holds approximately 690,000 distinct CDR3 sequences; approximately 6.1% are singletons and the top ten take about 2%. Note on this clonotype: What it binds is unknown.

Sequenced input: naive T cells sorted from blood. The sequence was collected from a man between 18 and 35 years old in good health.

The CDR3: CASSYVRLAKNIQYF. In DNA form, the CDR3 reads TGTGCCAGCAGTTACGTGCGGTTAGCCAAAAACATTCAGTACTTC. V is TRBV6-2 or TRBV6-3 and J is TRBJ2-4; D is unclear. The V gene lost 2 bases and the J gene lost 0 bases, with 8 bases spanning the gap. The CDR3 extends over 15 amino acids. Germline lookup yields CDR1 MNHEY and CDR2 SVGEGT.